The 32 T cell receptor beta chains below were found in one sample sequenced in a study of chemoradiotherapy in HPV16-positive cancers. Profiled with immunoSEQ multiplex PCR; TCRdb holds only in-frame clones, not every one. The table has approximately 8,600 clones, 65% to 85% seen once. This specimen was taken from a patient who underwent chemoradiotherapy. The receptor set was obtained from a human donor with HPV-associated anogenital cancer.

The chain joins TRBV11-1 to TRBJ2-1, with D possibly TRBD2 on 6 matching bases. CDR1 SGHAT and CDR2 FQDESV come from the germline V gene (reference sequence). This CDR3 is 13 amino acids long. V was cut by 5 bases and J by 12 bases, with 17 bases left in between. CDR3 DNA sequence: TGTGCCAGCAGCGGAATAGAAACGGGGGTGCAGTTCTTC. Translated: CASSGIETGVQFF.

This clone was observed a few times. V and J are TRBV2 and TRBJ1-5; no clear D. The ends were cut back, 2 bases at V and 3 bases at J, with 8 bases in the middle. The CDR3 has 14 residues. Germline values: CDR1 SNHLY, CDR2 FYNNEI. The CDR3 here is CASSERRTNQPQHF. CDR3 sequence (DNA): TGTGCCAGCAGTGAAAGACGGACCAATCAGCCCCAGCATTTT.

The chain carries TRBV9 and TRBJ2-3, with D possibly being TRBD2 (6 bases). The V end was cut by 4 bases, the J end by 2 bases, with 17 bases between. Germline V gene sequence: CDR1 SGDLS, CDR2 YYNGEE. This CDR3 has 16 amino acids. CDR3: CASSPEVAGTTDTQYF. CDR3 nucleotide sequence: TGTGCCAGCAGCCCCGAGGTTGCGGGAACCACAGATACGCAGTATTTT.

This chain connects TRBV28 to TRBJ2-5, with 9 bases lining up with TRBD1. The V gene's germline CDR1 is MDHEN and CDR2 SYDVKM. After removal of 5 bases from V and 0 bases from J, the junction contained 10 bases not matched to a gene. The CDR3 sequence is 17 residues long. Here the CDR3 DNA reads TGTGCCAGCAGTCCTACCGGGACAGGGCTGTACCAAGAGACCCAGTACTTC. Amino acids: CASSPTGTGLYQETQYF.

This clone was counted only a few times. The CDR3 region is CASSPHGTDAFF. Written as DNA, the CDR3 is TGTGCCAGCAGTCCCCATGGGACGGACGCTTTCTTT. The gene calls are TRBV5-4 and TRBJ1-1, with a tentative D call TRBD1 (5 bases). The CDR3 covers 12 residues. CDR1 and CDR2 (germline): SGHNT, YYREEE (reference sequence). Trimming stripped 5 bases from V and 11 bases from J, with 16 bases between.

The genes are TRBV19 and TRBJ2-7; no clear D gene. The CDR3 extends over 11 amino acids. The germline gives CDR1 LNHDA, CDR2 SQIVND (reference sequence). The V end was cut by 5 bases, the J end by 4 bases, with 6 bases between. CDR3 region: CASSDAYEQYF. In nucleotides, the CDR3 is TGTGCCAGTAGTGACGCTTACGAGCAGTACTTC.

The chain links TRBV2 to TRBJ1-2; D unclear. The CDR3 sequence is 11 residues long. Germline V gene sequence: CDR1 SNHLY, CDR2 FYNNEI. Trimming left V 4 bases short and J 9 bases short, with 9 bases between. CDR3 protein: CASSVGFSYTF. DNA of the CDR3: TGTGCCAGCAGTGTAGGATTCAGCTACACCTTC.

The chain employs TRBV6-5 and TRBJ2-5, with D possibly called TRBD1 or TRBD2 (6 bases each). This CDR3 has 12 amino acids. Germline V gene data show CDR1 as MNHEY and CDR2 as SVGAGI. Trimming took off 6 bases at V and 5 bases at J, with 10 bases between the two ends. CDR3 protein: CASSRGGETQYF. In DNA form, the CDR3 reads TGTGCCAGCAGCCGAGGGGGGGAGACCCAGTACTTC.

The chain uses TRBV6-5 and TRBJ1-4; no reliable D call. CDR3 length: 15 residues. Germline lookup yields CDR1 MNHEY and CDR2 SVGAGI. V was pared by 6 bases and J by 3 bases, with 14 bases between. The CDR3 DNA reads as TGTGCCAGCAGGCCGCAGCAGGCCTCTAATGAAAAACTGTTTTTT. Translation gives CASRPQQASNEKLFF.

V usage is TRBV6-1 and J usage is TRBJ1-2; 8 nucleotides match TRBD1. The CDR3 loop spans 15 amino acids. Per germline, CDR1 MNHNS and CDR2 SASEGT. The V gene end was trimmed by 3 bases and the J gene end by 4 bases; junction bases not matched to a gene: 7. The CDR3 protein is CASSELAGGGYGYTF. The DNA for the CDR3 is TGTGCCAGCAGTGAGTTGGCAGGGGGCGGCTATGGCTACACCTTC.

This chain links TRBV6-5 with TRBJ2-7; D gene ambiguous. This CDR3 comprises 13 residues. Germline values: CDR1 MNHEY, CDR2 SVGAGI. V gave up 5 bases and J gave up 6 bases, with 14 bases separating them. The CDR3 loop is CASSSGLLGEQYF. The CDR3 nucleotides read TGTGCCAGCAGTAGTGGGCTCTTAGGCGAGCAGTACTTC.

The V call is TRBV14, the J call TRBJ2-7; D unresolved. V lost 0 bases, J lost 7 bases, and 7 bases lay in between. This CDR3 spans 12 amino acids. CDR1 and CDR2 from the germline V gene are SGHDN and FVKESK. CDR3 nucleotide sequence: TGTGCCAGCAGCCAAGATCGACGGGAGCAGTACTTC. Amino acids: CASSQDRREQYF.

The chain links TRBV15 to TRBJ2-4, with D perhaps TRBD2 (5 bases). Germline loops: CDR1 LNHNV, CDR2 YYDKDF (reference sequence). Trimming removed 4 bases from V and 2 bases from J, with 9 bases in between. The CDR3 has 14 residues. The CDR3 region has the DNA TGTGCCACCAGCATCGGAGGAACCAAAAACATTCAGTACTTC. This sequence encodes CATSIGGTKNIQYF. The whole variable domain, filled in from reference TRBV15 and TRBJ2-4, reads DAMVIQNPRYQVTQFGKPVTLSCSQTLNHNVMYWYQQKSSQAPKLLFHYYDKDFNNEADTPDNFQSRRPNTSFCFLDIRSPGLGDTAMYLCATSIGGTKNIQYFGAGTRLSVL.

V is TRBV5-1 and J is TRBJ2-7; 8 nucleotides agree with TRBD2. The ends lost 4 bases at V and 5 bases at J; junction bases unmatched: 2. The CDR3 covers 12 residues. Germline CDR1 SGHRS, CDR2 YFSETQ. CDR3 region: CASSPGGHEQYF. In nucleotides, the CDR3 is TGCGCCAGCAGCCCGGGGGGGCACGAGCAGTACTTC.

This chain joins TRBV6-6 and TRBJ2-3, with D possibly matching TRBD2 (6 bases). Trimming cost V 2 bases and J 5 bases, with 14 bases left between them. Germline assignment: CDR1 MNHNY and CDR2 SVGAGI (reference sequence). The CDR3 runs 15 residues. Written as DNA, the CDR3 is TGTGCCAGCAGTTACGGCCGGGAGTTGAGAGATACGCAGTATTTT. This translates into CASSYGRELRDTQYF.

The rearrangement joins TRBV10-3 to TRBJ1-4; the match to TRBD1 covers 9 bases. V trimming: 8 bases; J trimming: 6 bases; junction bases outside the gene matches: 4. Germline V gene lookup returns CDR1 ENHRY and CDR2 SYGVKD. CDR3 length: 13 amino acids. In DNA form, the CDR3 reads TGTGCCATCGGAAGGACAGGGGATGAAAAACTGTTTTTT. It encodes CAIGRTGDEKLFF.

This sequence joins TRBV28 and TRBJ1-2; tentative D call: TRBD1 (6 bases). Germline V gene lookup returns CDR1 MDHEN and CDR2 SYDVKM. Trimming left V 2 bases short and J 4 bases short, with 23 bases between. CDR3 length: 18 amino acids. The CDR3 coding sequence is TGTGCCAGCAGTTTAAATCAAAAATCCAGGACAGCCCGCTATGGCTACACCTTC. This translates into CASSLNQKSRTARYGYTF.

This clone turned up a few times. This chain uses TRBV7-6 with TRBJ2-7; D gene unclear. The CDR3 totals 13 residues. In germline, CDR1 is SGHVS, CDR2 FNYEAQ. The ends were cut back, 5 bases at V and 1 base at J, with 9 bases in the middle. The DNA of the CDR3 is TGTGCCAGCAGCCAGACGGGTTCCTACGAGCAGTACTTC. It specifies CASSQTGSYEQYF.

The V call is TRBV30, the J call TRBJ2-5, with 12 bases fitting TRBD2. Germline CDR1 is GTSNPN and CDR2 is SVGIG (reference sequence). The CDR3 runs to 17 residues. V dropped 5 bases and J dropped 5; count of bases not matched to a gene: 15. DNA of the CDR3: TGTGCCTGGGGCGGAGGACTAGCGGGAAGGTTGGGGGAGACCCAGTACTTC. It specifies CAWGGGLAGRLGETQYF.

In this sample, this clone turned up a few times. The rearrangement uses TRBV7-6 and TRBJ2-5, with 12 nucleotides matching TRBD1. This CDR3 region has 14 residues. Germline values: CDR1 SGHVS, CDR2 FNYEAQ. J lost 13 bases, V lost 4 bases, and 10 bases had no gene match. In nucleotides, the CDR3 is TGTGCCAGCAGCTATCCCCGGGACAGGGGGCAAGCGTACTTC. Its protein is CASSYPRDRGQAYF.

CDR3 sequence reads: CASSPRLIGNYGYTF. In DNA form, the CDR3 reads TGCGCCAGCAGCCCGAGACTTATTGGGAACTATGGCTACACCTTC. The chain recombines TRBV5-1 with TRBJ1-2; D not certain. The V end was cut by 4 bases, the J end by 2 bases, with 15 bases between. The germline V gene encodes CDR1 SGHRS and CDR2 YFSETQ. This CDR3 is built from 15 residues.

The chain carries TRBV2 and TRBJ2-5; 9 bases are shared with TRBD2. Germline CDR1 and CDR2: SNHLY and FYNNEI. This CDR3 has 16 residues. With V trimmed by 6 bases and J by 2 bases, 10 bases remained unmatched. In DNA, the CDR3 is TGTGCCAGCAGACGGGGGCTAGCGGGATCACAAGAGACCCAGTACTTC. It yields the protein CASRRGLAGSQETQYF.

The rearrangement joins TRBV30 to TRBJ1-2; possible D gene TRBD1, 5 bases. The CDR3 totals 15 residues. The V and J ends lost 0 bases and 7 bases respectively, with 18 bases between them. Germline CDR1 is GTSNPN and CDR2 is SVGIG (reference sequence). For the CDR3, the DNA is TGTGCCTGGAGTGTACAGGCCCCGGGCAGGACTGGCTACACCTTC. This translates into CAWSVQAPGRTGYTF.

The rearrangement uses TRBV7-7 and TRBJ2-5; D may correspond to TRBD1 or TRBD2 (5 bases each). The length of the CDR3 is 14 residues. The germline V gene encodes CDR1 SSHAT and CDR2 FNYEAQ (reference sequence). The V gene lost 5 bases and the J gene lost 2 bases, with 12 bases spanning the gap. CDR3 protein: CASSGGGKQETQYF. In DNA form, the CDR3 reads TGTGCCAGCAGCGGTGGGGGAAAACAAGAGACCCAGTACTTC. Together with reference TRBV7-7 and TRBJ2-5, the CDR3 gives the full variable domain: GAGVSQSPRYKVTKRGQDVTLRCDPISSHATLYWYQQALGQGPEFLTYFNYEAQPDKSGLPSDRFSAERPEGSISTLTIQRTEQRDSAMYRCASSGGGKQETQYFGPGTRLLVL.

V usage is TRBV28 and J usage is TRBJ1-1; 8 positions match TRBD1. V lost 9 bases and J lost 5; bases outside the gene matches: 5. The CDR3 runs 12 residues. Germline CDR1 is MDHEN and CDR2 is SYDVKM. The chain's CDR3 is CASQGAFTEAFF. In DNA, the CDR3 is TGTGCCAGTCAGGGGGCATTTACTGAAGCTTTCTTT.

The rearrangement joins TRBV10-3 to TRBJ1-2, with D hard to call. From germline, CDR1 is ENHRY and CDR2 SYGVKD. V was trimmed by 0 bases and J by 7 bases, leaving 9 bases between them. The CDR3 totals 13 residues. The CDR3 protein is CAISESDRSGYTF. CDR3 DNA: TGTGCCATCAGTGAGTCTGACCGGTCTGGCTACACCTTC.

The rearrangement links TRBV25-1 to TRBJ2-2; D is unresolved. The V end was cut by 4 bases, the J end by 7 bases, with 4 bases between. Germline loops: CDR1 MGHDK, CDR2 SYGVNS. The CDR3 extends over 11 amino acids. The CDR3 is CASSAGGELFF. Written as DNA, the CDR3 is TGTGCCAGCAGTGCTGGCGGGGAGCTGTTTTTT. The full variable domain, rest sourced from reference TRBV25-1 and TRBJ2-2, is EADIYQTPRYLVIGTGKKITLECSQTMGHDKMYWYQQDPGMELHLIHYSYGVNSTEKGDLSSESTVSRIRTEHFPLTLESARPSHTSQYLCASSAGGELFFGEGSRLTVL.

V usage is TRBV5-6 and J usage is TRBJ2-2; tentative D call: TRBD1 (5 bases). The V gene's germline CDR1 is SGHDT and CDR2 YYEEEE. This CDR3 comprises 15 residues. Between the trimmed V and J ends, which lost 2 bases and 7 bases, there was a span of 15 bases. In DNA, the CDR3 is TGTGCCAGCAGCTTAGGGTGGGGCGTCCACGGGGAGCTGTTTTTT. It codes for CASSLGWGVHGELFF.

This clone was seen more than once but under ten times. CDR3 in DNA: TGTGCCAGCACGGAAGCGGGAGCGGAAGGGAATGAGCAGTTCTTC. Translating it yields CASTEAGAEGNEQFF. The chain links TRBV28 to TRBJ2-1, with 8 nucleotides matching TRBD2. V was pared by 7 bases and J by 7 bases, with 12 bases of the junction left unmatched. This CDR3 comprises 15 residues. The germline V gene encodes CDR1 MDHEN and CDR2 SYDVKM.

This clone was seen more than once but under ten times. The rearrangement uses TRBV7-2 and TRBJ2-1, with D hard to call. Germline V gene data show CDR1 as SGHTA and CDR2 as FQGNSA. The V and J ends lost 3 bases and 0 bases respectively, with 9 bases between them. The CDR3 runs to 15 residues. CDR3 nucleotides: TGTGCCAGCAGCTTTTCGCTCAGCTCCTACAATGAGCAGTTCTTC. Translation: CASSFSLSSYNEQFF.

The chain employs TRBV7-9 and TRBJ2-3; the match to TRBD1 covers 7 bases. The CDR3 is made up of 16 amino acids. The V gene end was trimmed by 1 base and the J gene end by 1 base; junction bases not matched to a gene: 5. Germline CDR1 SEHNR, CDR2 FQNEAQ (reference sequence). CDR3: CASSLGGGSGTDTQYF. CDR3 nucleotides: TGTGCCAGCAGCTTAGGAGGGGGCTCTGGCACAGATACGCAGTATTTT.

The chain joins TRBV11-2 to TRBJ2-5; D uncertain. This CDR3 has 14 amino acids. In germline, CDR1 is SGHAT, CDR2 FQNNGV. V was cut by 0 bases and J by 0 bases, with 5 bases left in between. The DNA for the CDR3 is TGTGCCAGCAGCTTAGATGGGTACCAAGAGACCCAGTACTTC. Amino acids: CASSLDGYQETQYF.